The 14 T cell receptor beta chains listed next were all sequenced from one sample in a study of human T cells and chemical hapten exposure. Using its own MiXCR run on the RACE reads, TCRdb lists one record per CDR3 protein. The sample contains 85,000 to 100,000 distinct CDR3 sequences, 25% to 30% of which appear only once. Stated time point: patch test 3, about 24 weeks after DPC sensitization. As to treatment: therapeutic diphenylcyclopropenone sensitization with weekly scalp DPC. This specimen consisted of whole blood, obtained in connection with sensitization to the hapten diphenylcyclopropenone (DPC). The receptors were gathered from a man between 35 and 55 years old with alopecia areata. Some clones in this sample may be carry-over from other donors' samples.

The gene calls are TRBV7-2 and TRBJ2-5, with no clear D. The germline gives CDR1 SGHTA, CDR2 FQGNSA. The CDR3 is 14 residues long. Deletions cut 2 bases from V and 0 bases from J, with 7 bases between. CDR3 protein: CASSLHGYQETQYF. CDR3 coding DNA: TGTGCCAGCAGCTTACACGGGTACCAAGAGACCCAGTACTTC.

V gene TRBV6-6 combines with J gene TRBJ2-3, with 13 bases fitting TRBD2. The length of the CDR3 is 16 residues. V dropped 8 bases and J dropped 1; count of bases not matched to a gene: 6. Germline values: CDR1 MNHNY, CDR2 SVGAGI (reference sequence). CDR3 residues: CASATGLAGGTDTQYF. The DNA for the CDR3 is TGTGCCAGCGCCACCGGACTAGCGGGAGGCACAGATACGCAGTATTTT.

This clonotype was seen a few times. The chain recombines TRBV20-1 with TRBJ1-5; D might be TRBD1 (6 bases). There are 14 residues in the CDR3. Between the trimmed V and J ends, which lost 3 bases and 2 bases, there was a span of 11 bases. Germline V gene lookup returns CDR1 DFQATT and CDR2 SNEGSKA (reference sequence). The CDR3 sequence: CSASEDSRNQPQHF. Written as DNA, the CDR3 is TGCAGTGCTAGTGAGGACAGTCGCAATCAGCCCCAGCATTTT.

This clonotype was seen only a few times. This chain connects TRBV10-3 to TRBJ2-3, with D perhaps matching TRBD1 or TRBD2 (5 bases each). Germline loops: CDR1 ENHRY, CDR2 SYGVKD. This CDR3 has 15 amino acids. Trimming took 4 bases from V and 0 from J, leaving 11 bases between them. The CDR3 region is CAISAGAPSTDTQYF. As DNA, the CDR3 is TGTGCCATCAGTGCCGGGGCGCCTAGCACAGATACGCAGTATTTT.

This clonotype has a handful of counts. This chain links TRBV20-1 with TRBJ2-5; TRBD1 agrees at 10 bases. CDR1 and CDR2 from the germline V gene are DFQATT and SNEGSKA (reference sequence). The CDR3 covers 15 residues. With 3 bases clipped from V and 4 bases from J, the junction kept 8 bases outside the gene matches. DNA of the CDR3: TGCAGTGCTAGGGACAGGGGGAGGAATCGAGAGACCCAGTACTTC. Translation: CSARDRGRNRETQYF.

CDR3 sequence: CATSPLGTSGAYNEQFF. The CDR3 nucleotides are TGTGCCACCAGTCCCCTTGGGACTAGCGGGGCCTACAATGAGCAGTTCTTC. The chain recombines TRBV24-1 with TRBJ2-1; TRBD2 matches 13 bases. The CDR3 covers 17 residues. Germline assignment: CDR1 KGHDR and CDR2 SFDVKD. V was pared by 6 bases and J by 2 bases, with 6 bases of the junction left unmatched.

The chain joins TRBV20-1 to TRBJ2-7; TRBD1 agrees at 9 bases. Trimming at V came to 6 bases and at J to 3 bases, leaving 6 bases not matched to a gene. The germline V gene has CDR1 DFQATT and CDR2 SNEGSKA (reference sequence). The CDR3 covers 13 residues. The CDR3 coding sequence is TGCAGTGCGCCCGGGACAGGGCACTACGAGCAGTACTTC. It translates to CSAPGTGHYEQYF.

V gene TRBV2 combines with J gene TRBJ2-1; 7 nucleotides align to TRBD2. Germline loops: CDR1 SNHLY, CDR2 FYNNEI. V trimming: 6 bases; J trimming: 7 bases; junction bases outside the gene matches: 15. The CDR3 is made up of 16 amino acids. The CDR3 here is CASSQPSGKGRNEQFF. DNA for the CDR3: TGTGCCAGCAGCCAACCTAGCGGTAAAGGGCGGAATGAGCAGTTCTTC.

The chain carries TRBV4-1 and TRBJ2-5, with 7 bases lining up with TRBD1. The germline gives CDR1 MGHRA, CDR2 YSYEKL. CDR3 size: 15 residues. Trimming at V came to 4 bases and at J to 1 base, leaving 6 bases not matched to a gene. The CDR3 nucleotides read TGCGCCAGCAGCCTAGGACAGGATTGCCAAGAGACCCAGTACTTC. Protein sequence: CASSLGQDCQETQYF.

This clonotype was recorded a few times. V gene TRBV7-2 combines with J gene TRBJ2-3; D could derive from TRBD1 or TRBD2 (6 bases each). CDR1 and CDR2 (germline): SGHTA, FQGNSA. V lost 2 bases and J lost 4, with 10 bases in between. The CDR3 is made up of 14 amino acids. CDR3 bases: TGTGCCAGCAGCTTACGGGGGCTCCCAGATACGCAGTATTTT. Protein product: CASSLRGLPDTQYF.

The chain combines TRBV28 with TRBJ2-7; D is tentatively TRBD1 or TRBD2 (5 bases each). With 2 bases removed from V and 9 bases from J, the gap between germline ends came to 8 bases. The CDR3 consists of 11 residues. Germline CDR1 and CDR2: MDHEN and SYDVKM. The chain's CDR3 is CASSLGDRQYF. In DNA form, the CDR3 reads TGTGCCAGCAGTTTAGGGGACCGGCAGTACTTC.

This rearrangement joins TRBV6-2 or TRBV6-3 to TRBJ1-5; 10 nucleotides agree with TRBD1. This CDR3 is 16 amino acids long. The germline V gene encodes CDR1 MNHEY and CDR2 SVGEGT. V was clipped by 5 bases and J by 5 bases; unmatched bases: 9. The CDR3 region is CASSSRDRGTYQPQHF. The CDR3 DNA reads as TGTGCCAGCAGTAGCCGGGACAGGGGAACCTATCAGCCCCAGCATTTT.

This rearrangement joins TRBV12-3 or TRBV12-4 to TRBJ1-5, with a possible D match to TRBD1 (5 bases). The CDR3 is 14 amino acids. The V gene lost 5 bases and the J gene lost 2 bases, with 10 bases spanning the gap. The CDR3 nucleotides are TGTGCCAGCAGTCCCTCGGGGCGCAATCAGCCCCAGCATTTT. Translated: CASSPSGRNQPQHF.

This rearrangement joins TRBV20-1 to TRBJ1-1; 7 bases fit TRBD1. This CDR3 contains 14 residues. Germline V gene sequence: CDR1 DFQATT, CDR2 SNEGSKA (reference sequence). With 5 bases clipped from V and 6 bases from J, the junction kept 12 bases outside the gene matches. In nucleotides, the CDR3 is TGCAGTGCTCGAGGGAACAGGGGCCAATCTGAAGCTTTCTTT. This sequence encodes CSARGNRGQSEAFF.